These 20 T cell receptor beta chains came from one sample sequenced in a study of PD-1 blockade in classical Hodgkin lymphoma. Every patient was affected by relapse after autologous stem cell transplantation, while exposure to brentuximab vedotin was not uniform. Assay: immunoSEQ multiplex PCR; the TCRdb copy retains only in-frame clones and omits some. This sample has about 21,000 clones; 74% occur once, and the top ten carry 20% to 25%. The material sequenced was peripheral blood mononuclear cells (PBMCs), taken at baseline. The receptor set was obtained from a human donor with classical Hodgkin lymphoma.

The V and J genes are TRBV19 and TRBJ1-2; D ambiguous. V lost 3 bases and J 4 bases, leaving 12 bases between the germline ends. Germline loops: CDR1 LNHDA, CDR2 SQIVND (reference sequence). This CDR3 spans 14 amino acids. Here the CDR3 DNA reads TGTGCCAGTAGTATCGGGCCCGCTACCTATGGCTACACCTTC. It translates to CASSIGPATYGYTF.

The chain combines TRBV4-3 with TRBJ1-3; D is uncertain. Germline assignment: CDR1 LGHNA and CDR2 YSLEER. The CDR3 spans 15 residues. V lost 3 bases to trimming and J lost 0 bases, with 9 bases between them. CDR3 DNA: TGCGCCAGCAGCCAGGGCCATAACTCTGGAAACACCATATATTTT. This translates into CASSQGHNSGNTIYF.

The gene calls are TRBV6-1 and TRBJ1-3, with D uncertain. This CDR3 is 14 amino acids long. Per the germline V gene, CDR1 is MNHNS and CDR2 is SASEGT. The ends were cut back, 2 bases at V and 4 bases at J, with 9 bases in the middle. The CDR3 nucleotides are TGTGCCAGCAGTGAAAGCGGCCTAGGAAACACCATATATTTT. Its protein is CASSESGLGNTIYF.

The rearrangement links TRBV19 to TRBJ2-1; no clear D gene. Deletions cut 5 bases from V and 3 bases from J, with 2 bases between. This CDR3 has 11 residues. Looked up from germline, CDR1 is LNHDA and CDR2 is SQIVND (reference sequence). CDR3 sequence reads: CASSHYNEQFF. CDR3 DNA: TGTGCCAGTAGTCACTACAATGAGCAGTTCTTC.

V is TRBV27 and J is TRBJ2-3, with 10 bases lining up with TRBD1. J lost 5 bases, V lost 7 bases, and 27 bases had no gene match. The CDR3 covers 21 residues. Germline assignment: CDR1 MNHEY and CDR2 SMNVEV (reference sequence). Written as DNA, the CDR3 is TGTGCCAGCACTCCAGGCCCGAGGGGACAGGGGCAAAGGATAATACGAGATACGCAGTATTTT. Its translation: CASTPGPRGQGQRIIRDTQYF.

This clone was observed once. The chain couples TRBV2 to TRBJ1-2; tentatively, D is TRBD1 (6 bases). The CDR3 is 15 amino acids. Germline V gene lookup returns CDR1 SNHLY and CDR2 FYNNEI. Trimming cost V 5 bases and J 6 bases, with 19 bases left between them. This CDR3 is CASSQRSNRDHGYTF. In nucleotides, the CDR3 is TGTGCCAGCAGTCAGCGCAGTAACAGGGACCATGGCTACACCTTC. The full variable domain, in which reference TRBV2 and TRBJ1-2 provide the parts outside the CDR3, is EPEVTQTPSHQVTQMGQEVILRCVPISNHLYFYWYRQILGQKVEFLVSFYNNEISEKSEIFDDQFSVERPDGSNFTLKIRSTKLEDSAMYFCASSQRSNRDHGYTFGSGTRLTVV.

The chain carries TRBV9 and TRBJ2-7; TRBD1 agrees at 7 bases. There are 15 residues in the CDR3. Germline V gene lookup returns CDR1 SGDLS and CDR2 YYNGEE. Germline trimming cut 0 bases from V and 3 bases from J; bases unmatched to any gene: 6. In nucleotides, the CDR3 is TGTGCCAGCAGCGTAGCACCCGGGACAGACTACGAGCAGTACTTC. Translation: CASSVAPGTDYEQYF.

The CDR3 nucleotides read TGCGCCAGCAGCAAGAAACAGGAAGGCACTGAAGCTTTCTTT. Amino acids: CASSKKQEGTEAFF. This chain uses TRBV5-1 with TRBJ1-1, with TRBD1 as a possible D gene (5 bases). CDR1 SGHRS and CDR2 YFSETQ come from the germline V gene. Trimming pared 4 bases from V and 4 bases from J, leaving 14 bases between. The CDR3 is 14 amino acids. Together with reference TRBV5-1 and TRBJ1-1, the CDR3 gives the full variable domain: KAGVTQTPRYLIKTRGQQVTLSCSPISGHRSVSWYQQTPGQGLQFLFEYFSETQRNKGNFPGRFSGRQFSNSRSEMNVSTLELGDSALYLCASSKKQEGTEAFFGQGTRLTVV.

The sample holds a few counts of this clone. The chain links TRBV19 to TRBJ1-2, with a tentative D call TRBD1 (5 bases). The CDR3 contains 17 residues. V was shortened by 3 bases and J by 0 bases, with 17 bases between the two germline ends. The germline V gene encodes CDR1 LNHDA and CDR2 SQIVND (reference sequence). The CDR3 sequence: CASSIVTMGPANYGYTF. In DNA, the CDR3 is TGTGCCAGTAGTATCGTGACTATGGGGCCAGCTAACTATGGCTACACCTTC.

The rearrangement links TRBV4-1 to TRBJ2-7, with TRBD2 matching 9 bases. The germline gives CDR1 MGHRA, CDR2 YSYEKL. The CDR3 extends over 13 amino acids. Trimming at V came to 4 bases and at J to 7 bases, leaving 5 bases not matched to a gene. CDR3 sequence: CASSPRLAEEQYF. The CDR3 DNA reads TGCGCCAGCAGCCCACGACTAGCGGAGGAGCAGTACTTC.

V and J are TRBV28 and TRBJ2-7; D gene uncertain. CDR3 length: 13 residues. Germline CDR1 MDHEN, CDR2 SYDVKM. Trimming took 5 bases from V and 3 from J, leaving 11 bases between them. CDR3 protein: CASSTPRRYEQYF. CDR3 DNA sequence: TGTGCCAGCAGTACCCCGCGTCGCTACGAGCAGTACTTC.

The chain uses TRBV6-4 and TRBJ1-6; D uncertain. CDR1 is MRHNA, CDR2 SNTAGT, per germline. The CDR3 has 15 amino acids. V was clipped by 2 bases and J by 9 bases, with 14 bases between them. The DNA for the CDR3 is TGTGCCAGCAGTGACAGGGCGGGAATTTCTTCACCCCTCCACTTT. Its protein product is CASSDRAGISSPLHF.

The chain carries TRBV2 and TRBJ2-3; D might be TRBD2 (6 bases). The germline V gene encodes CDR1 SNHLY and CDR2 FYNNEI. The V gene lost 2 bases and the J gene lost 6 bases, with 12 bases spanning the gap. This CDR3 is built from 14 residues. The CDR3 DNA is TGTGCCAGCAGTGAAAGTCGCCTAGCGGATACGCAGTATTTT. Its translation is CASSESRLADTQYF.

The V call is TRBV11-2, the J call TRBJ2-5; tentative D call: TRBD2 (6 bases). V was shortened by 5 bases and J by 0 bases, with 13 bases between the two germline ends. The CDR3 totals 15 residues. Germline V gene sequence: CDR1 SGHAT, CDR2 FQNNGV. Here the CDR3 DNA reads TGTGCCAGCAGCGACCCGGGACTTTACCAAGAGACCCAGTACTTC. This encodes CASSDPGLYQETQYF.

V is TRBV4-1 and J is TRBJ2-1; D gene ambiguous. V lost 4 bases and J lost 9, with 10 bases in between. This CDR3 is built from 12 residues. The germline gives CDR1 MGHRA, CDR2 YSYEKL. CDR3 nucleotides: TGCGCCAGCAGCCCCCTCGGTGCTGAGCAGTTCTTC. As protein: CASSPLGAEQFF.

The J gene is TRBJ2-7, the V gene TRBV28; 11 bases are shared with TRBD2. With V trimmed by 5 bases and J by 5 bases, 5 bases remained unmatched. The CDR3 sequence is 14 residues long. CDR1 is MDHEN and CDR2 is SYDVKM in the germline V gene. The CDR3 nucleotides are TGTGCCAGCAGTCAAACTAGCGGGAGTAACGAGCAGTACTTC. It translates to CASSQTSGSNEQYF.

The J gene is TRBJ1-1, the V gene TRBV7-2, with TRBD1 matching over 7 bases. The CDR3 contains 14 residues. Germline CDR1 and CDR2: SGHTA and FQGNSA. V lost 2 bases to trimming and J lost 3 bases; unmatched junction nucleotides: 3. The CDR3 DNA sequence: TGTGCCAGCAGCTTATCAACAGGGGACACTGAAGCTTTCTTT. It specifies CASSLSTGDTEAFF.

This clone was detected only once. The J gene is TRBJ2-5, the V gene TRBV18, with D possibly being TRBD2 (5 bases). V was trimmed by 4 bases and J by 1 base, leaving 19 bases between them. Per germline, CDR1 KGHSH and CDR2 LQKENI. The CDR3 consists of 17 residues. CDR3 DNA sequence: TGTGCCAGCTCACGTACGGTGTTGGCAGGAGGCCAAGAGACCCAGTACTTC. The encoded protein is CASSRTVLAGGQETQYF.

The chain joins TRBV9 to TRBJ2-1; D possibly matches TRBD1 or TRBD2 (5 bases each). The V end lost 3 bases, the J end lost 2 bases, and 18 bases lay between the germline ends. CDR3 length: 17 residues. Germline values: CDR1 SGDLS, CDR2 YYNGEE. CDR3 nucleotides: TGTGCCAGCAGCGCTCCCAGAGGGGACCTCACCTACAATGAGCAGTTCTTC. Protein sequence: CASSAPRGDLTYNEQFF.

With regard to this clone: An end of the junction differs from the germline gene, which may be a read error. The chain is built from TRBV7-2 and TRBJ1-6; TRBD1 might be the D (5 bases). This CDR3 has 15 amino acids. CDR1 SGHTA and CDR2 FQGNSA come from the germline V gene. The CDR3 spells CASSLGEVGASPLHF. DNA for the CDR3: TGTGCCAGCAGTTTAGGGGAGGTGGGAGCTTCACCCCTCCACTTT.